Listed below are T cell receptor beta chains from one sample, sequenced in a study of blood T cell repertoires in COVID-19. This table comes from immunoSEQ multiplex PCR, and its TCRdb copy is limited to in-frame clones, with some not included. The table records approximately 240,000 clones, 70% to 90% of them present only once. Sequenced: peripheral blood. Receptors were obtained from a woman in her thirties who had recovered from COVID-19. Both conserved end residues are part of each CDR3.

CDR3aa	v_gene	j_gene
CATSREGLLSGNTIYF	TRBV15	TRBJ1-3
CASSVRGNEQYF	TRBV11-3	TRBJ2-7
CASNHGVGYEQYF	TRBV7-9	TRBJ2-7
CASSDHPAGGETQYF	TRBV6-1	TRBJ2-5
CASSTTLSYGYTF	TRBV6-2/TRBV6-3	TRBJ1-2
CASSLAAKRGSSYNEQFF	TRBV5-1	TRBJ2-1
CASSYLMTGVGAFF	TRBV6-2/TRBV6-3	TRBJ1-1
CASSMNRQGPSYEQYF	TRBV7-7	TRBJ2-7
CATSRDSRVHEKLFF	TRBV15	TRBJ1-4
CASSQTGTIAGELFF	TRBV14	TRBJ2-2
CASSRPGQGWYEQYF	TRBV11-2	TRBJ2-7
CASSLRAGQGEGTQYF	TRBV7-3	TRBJ2-5
CASRPGGGRGKTQYF	TRBV12-2	TRBJ2-5
CATAPGQGNSPLHF	TRBV15	TRBJ1-6
CASSWKAGGLETQYF	TRBV6-2/TRBV6-3	TRBJ2-5
CASSFTTGGALETQYF	TRBV11-1	TRBJ2-5
CSASSRSNYNEQFF	TRBV20-1	TRBJ2-1
CASSVELAGGSMNEQFF	TRBV9	TRBJ2-1
CASSYLGQVYGYTF	TRBV6-6	TRBJ1-2
CASSLGAQAETQYF	TRBV7-3	TRBJ2-5
CASSTRTGNSGANVLTF	TRBV19	TRBJ2-6
CASSAIPGTGSAGYTF	TRBV6-6	TRBJ1-2
CATSSPTEANEKLFF	TRBV15	TRBJ1-4
CASSRKTSADTQYF	TRBV6-2/TRBV6-3	TRBJ2-3
CASSPTGGAGNTIYF	TRBV6-5	TRBJ1-3
CASSPGHPRELFF	TRBV2	TRBJ2-2
CASSLRTDNEKLFF	TRBV3-1/TRBV3-2	TRBJ1-4
CASSQITRVDYGYTF	TRBV18	TRBJ1-2
CASRSGSGQRYGYTF	TRBV5-1	TRBJ1-2
CASSYPGQGNNSPLHF	TRBV6-6	TRBJ1-6
CATSQRRELAQYF	TRBV15	TRBJ2-5
CASSQDFQEKLFF	TRBV14	TRBJ1-4
CASSQEIVSGATNEKLFF	TRBV4-3	TRBJ1-4
CASSPRGETQYF	TRBV19	TRBJ2-5
CASSLGGGEQYF	TRBV5-1	TRBJ2-7
CASSQGADEQFF	TRBV4-1	TRBJ2-1
CASSVGGEGGNIQYF	TRBV9	TRBJ2-4
CASSLGGGAAGTEAFF	TRBV5-4	TRBJ1-1
CASSLLQGLNNEQFF	TRBV7-8	TRBJ2-1
CASSVGGSAGTQDTQYF	TRBV9	TRBJ2-3
CASSWGLAGDYNEQFF	TRBV5-1	TRBJ2-1
CASSFTYEQYF	TRBV5-5	TRBJ2-7
CASSTQGGTDTQYF	TRBV5-1	TRBJ2-3
CASSLSRYRGQETQYF	TRBV23-1	TRBJ2-5
CASSPLLAGVTDTQYF	TRBV18	TRBJ2-3
CASISWGDTDTQYF	TRBV27	TRBJ2-3
CASSPPGNEQFF	TRBV3-1/TRBV3-2	TRBJ2-1
CASSLGPGGAKRYEQYF	TRBV5-1	TRBJ2-7
CASSIGGVGTDTQYF	TRBV19	TRBJ2-3